Listed below are T cell receptor beta chains from one sample, sequenced in a study of early T cells in non-severe SARS-CoV-2 infection. TCRdb redid the calling of the 5' RACE reads with MiXCR, one entry per CDR3 protein. The profile shows over 55,000 distinct CDR3 sequences, about 9.3% of them singletons. The source material was whole blood. The receptors were gathered from an adult who was a healthcare worker with PCR-confirmed SARS-CoV-2 infection or an uninfected control (not recorded which). Each CDR3 is given with its conserved first and last residue. D genes are given only for firm matches. The size entry is marked missing in some rows and otherwise reads once, few, many or a size class.

v_gene: TRBV20-1; d_gene: TRBD1; abundance: many; j_gene: TRBJ2-2; CDR3aa: CSAKQGANTGELFF; CDR3nt: TGCAGTGCCAAGCAGGGGGCTAACACCGGGGAGCTGTTTTTT
v_gene: TRBV29-1; d_gene: -; abundance: few; j_gene: TRBJ1-1; CDR3aa: CSVGPPGTEAFF; CDR3nt: TGCAGCGTTGGCCCACCAGGGACTGAAGCTTTCTTT
v_gene: TRBV18; d_gene: -; abundance: -; j_gene: TRBJ2-3; CDR3aa: CASSPVLARYTDTQYF; CDR3nt: TGTGCCAGCTCACCGGTATTAGCCAGATACACAGATACGCAGTATTTT
v_gene: TRBV10-2; d_gene: -; abundance: -; j_gene: TRBJ2-5; CDR3aa: CASSEGGGGKETQYF; CDR3nt: TGCGCCAGCAGTGAAGGAGGAGGGGGCAAAGAGACCCAGTACTTC
v_gene: TRBV7-2; d_gene: -; abundance: many; j_gene: TRBJ2-2; CDR3aa: CASSPRGGRAPNTGELFF; CDR3nt: TGTGCCAGCAGCCCCCGGGGCGGGCGTGCGCCGAACACCGGGGAGCTGTTTTTT
v_gene: TRBV2; d_gene: -; abundance: -; j_gene: TRBJ1-3; CDR3aa: CVSTETYGNTIYF; CDR3nt: TGTGTCAGCACTGAGACGTATGGAAACACCATATATTTT
v_gene: TRBV20-1; d_gene: -; abundance: few; j_gene: TRBJ1-3; CDR3aa: CSASGNTIYF; CDR3nt: TGCAGTGCCTCTGGAAACACCATATATTTT
v_gene: TRBV2; d_gene: -; abundance: -; j_gene: TRBJ2-2; CDR3aa: CASRTPSHGELFF; CDR3nt: TGTGCCAGCAGAACCCCTAGCCACGGGGAGCTGTTTTTT
v_gene: TRBV30; d_gene: TRBD1; abundance: few; j_gene: TRBJ2-2; CDR3aa: CAWTDRGTGELFF; CDR3nt: TGTGCCTGGACGGACAGGGGCACCGGGGAGCTGTTTTTT
v_gene: TRBV3-1; d_gene: TRBD1; abundance: -; j_gene: TRBJ1-1; CDR3aa: CASIDRGGNTEAFF; CDR3nt: TGTGCCAGCATTGACAGGGGCGGGAACACTGAAGCTTTCTTT
v_gene: TRBV20-1; d_gene: -; abundance: few; j_gene: TRBJ2-1; CDR3aa: CSAWEYNEQFF; CDR3nt: TGCAGTGCCTGGGAATACAATGAGCAGTTCTTC
v_gene: TRBV7-2; d_gene: -; abundance: many; j_gene: TRBJ1-5; CDR3aa: CASSLALSGGNQPQHF; CDR3nt: TGTGCCAGCAGCTTAGCGTTGTCAGGGGGCAATCAGCCCCAGCATTTT
v_gene: TRBV12-3/TRBV12-4; d_gene: TRBD2; abundance: many; j_gene: TRBJ2-2; CDR3aa: CASSPSGLAGLNTGELFF; CDR3nt: TGTGCCAGCAGTCCGTCCGGACTAGCGGGGTTGAACACCGGGGAGCTGTTTTTT
v_gene: TRBV7-6; d_gene: -; abundance: many; j_gene: TRBJ2-2; CDR3aa: CASSLDTTGELFF; CDR3nt: TGTGCCAGCAGCTTAGATACCACCGGGGAGCTGTTTTTT
v_gene: TRBV3-1; d_gene: TRBD1; abundance: few; j_gene: TRBJ2-3; CDR3aa: CASSQQTGSMDTQYF; CDR3nt: TGTGCCAGCAGCCAACAGACAGGGAGTATGGATACGCAGTATTTT
v_gene: TRBV27; d_gene: -; abundance: many; j_gene: TRBJ1-6; CDR3aa: CASTRLMDVNNSPLHF; CDR3nt: TGTGCCAGCACCCGTCTCATGGACGTAAATAATTCACCCCTCCACTTT
v_gene: TRBV3-1; d_gene: TRBD1; abundance: few; j_gene: TRBJ1-6; CDR3aa: CASSPQGAAGTPLHF; CDR3nt: TGTGCCAGCAGCCCTCAGGGGGCCGCGGGGACACCCCTCCACTTT
v_gene: TRBV5-1; d_gene: -; abundance: -; j_gene: TRBJ2-5; CDR3aa: CASSLAFSLGQETQYF; CDR3nt: TGCGCCAGCAGCTTGGCGTTCAGCCTCGGTCAAGAGACCCAGTACTTC
v_gene: TRBV9; d_gene: -; abundance: -; j_gene: TRBJ2-3; CDR3aa: CASSVGNGDTQYF; CDR3nt: TGTGCCAGCAGCGTAGGAAACGGGGATACGCAGTATTTT
v_gene: TRBV7-2; d_gene: -; abundance: many; j_gene: TRBJ1-6; CDR3aa: CATRGRDNSPLHF; CDR3nt: TGTGCCACCCGGGGTCGCGATAATTCACCCCTCCACTTT
v_gene: TRBV7-2; d_gene: -; abundance: many; j_gene: TRBJ1-5; CDR3aa: CASSFLGGRQPQHF; CDR3nt: TGTGCCAGCAGCTTTTTGGGGGGGCGGCAGCCCCAGCATTTT
v_gene: TRBV5-1; d_gene: TRBD1; abundance: few; j_gene: TRBJ2-2; CDR3aa: CASSLTLTGRTGELFF; CDR3nt: TGCGCCAGCAGCCTGACCTTGACAGGGCGCACCGGGGAGCTGTTTTTT
v_gene: TRBV7-3; d_gene: -; abundance: -; j_gene: TRBJ2-5; CDR3aa: CASSLQGLSQETQYF; CDR3nt: TGTGCCAGCAGCTTACAAGGGCTATCCCAAGAGACCCAGTACTTC
v_gene: TRBV12-5; d_gene: TRBD2; abundance: once; j_gene: TRBJ2-5; CDR3aa: CASGLYLLGTSGETQYF; CDR3nt: TGTGCTAGTGGTTTGTATTTATTGGGGACTAGTGGAGAGACCCAGTACTTC
v_gene: TRBV27; d_gene: -; abundance: -; j_gene: TRBJ1-4; CDR3aa: CASSLGQGVEKLFF; CDR3nt: TGTGCCAGCAGTTTAGGCCAGGGAGTTGAAAAACTGTTTTTT
v_gene: TRBV5-1; d_gene: TRBD2; abundance: -; j_gene: TRBJ2-3; CDR3aa: CASTSGGASDTQYF; CDR3nt: TGCGCCAGCACAAGCGGGGGAGCTTCCGATACGCAGTATTTT
v_gene: TRBV20-1; d_gene: -; abundance: few; j_gene: TRBJ2-6; CDR3aa: CSARNSRVPSSGANVLTF; CDR3nt: TGCAGTGCTAGAAATTCACGGGTACCGAGCTCTGGGGCCAACGTCCTGACTTTC
v_gene: TRBV7-8; d_gene: TRBD1; abundance: medium-sized; j_gene: TRBJ2-5; CDR3aa: CASSTGEETQYF; CDR3nt: TGTGCCAGCAGTACAGGGGAAGAGACCCAGTACTTC
v_gene: TRBV20-1; d_gene: -; abundance: few; j_gene: TRBJ1-3; CDR3aa: CSASNVNTIYF; CDR3nt: TGCAGTGCCAGTAACGTAAACACCATATATTTT
v_gene: TRBV4-2; d_gene: -; abundance: many; j_gene: TRBJ2-1; CDR3aa: CASSQTRGRGTGEQFF; CDR3nt: TGTGCCAGCAGCCAAACCCGGGGGCGGGGGACCGGTGAGCAGTTCTTC
v_gene: TRBV10-3; d_gene: -; abundance: -; j_gene: TRBJ1-1; CDR3aa: CAISESGFQKNTEAFF; CDR3nt: TGTGCCATCAGTGAGTCAGGATTTCAGAAAAACACTGAAGCTTTCTTT
v_gene: TRBV7-8; d_gene: -; abundance: few; j_gene: TRBJ1-5; CDR3aa: CASSPDQGLRQPQHF; CDR3nt: TGTGCCAGCAGCCCCGACCAGGGGTTACGACAGCCCCAGCATTTT
v_gene: TRBV27; d_gene: TRBD2; abundance: -; j_gene: TRBJ2-5; CDR3aa: CASSRSRLAGARETQYF; CDR3nt: TGTGCCAGCAGTCGGAGCCGACTAGCGGGGGCTCGAGAGACCCAGTACTTC
v_gene: TRBV3-1; d_gene: -; abundance: few; j_gene: TRBJ2-1; CDR3aa: CASSQEPQGSNEQFF; CDR3nt: TGTGCCAGCAGCCAAGAACCTCAGGGCAGCAATGAGCAGTTCTTC
v_gene: TRBV20-1; d_gene: -; abundance: many; j_gene: TRBJ1-2; CDR3aa: CSASPSLQGEGGYTF; CDR3nt: TGCAGTGCTTCCCCGAGTTTGCAGGGAGAGGGTGGCTACACCTTC
v_gene: TRBV2; d_gene: -; abundance: -; j_gene: TRBJ1-6; CDR3aa: CASSVYEDVLMNSPLHF; CDR3nt: TGTGCCAGCAGTGTATATGAGGACGTACTTATGAATTCACCCCTCCACTTT
v_gene: TRBV7-3; d_gene: -; abundance: few; j_gene: TRBJ2-1; CDR3aa: CASSLSAGQIEEQFF; CDR3nt: TGTGCCAGCAGCTTATCGGCGGGGCAAATCGAGGAGCAGTTCTTC
v_gene: TRBV12-3/TRBV12-4; d_gene: TRBD1; abundance: many; j_gene: TRBJ1-1; CDR3aa: CASTRDRVLRNTEAFF; CDR3nt: TGTGCCAGCACCCGGGACAGGGTACTGCGGAACACTGAAGCTTTCTTT
v_gene: TRBV6-1; d_gene: -; abundance: -; j_gene: TRBJ1-1; CDR3aa: CASRPPLHRMNTEAFF; CDR3nt: TGTGCCAGCAGGCCCCCTCTACACAGGATGAACACTGAAGCTTTCTTT
v_gene: TRBV7-2; d_gene: -; abundance: -; j_gene: TRBJ1-3; CDR3aa: CASSRRGQASGNTIYF; CDR3nt: TGTGCCAGCAGCCGGCGGGGGCAGGCCTCTGGAAACACCATATATTTT
v_gene: TRBV3-1; d_gene: TRBD1; abundance: -; j_gene: TRBJ2-3; CDR3aa: CASSQEGGAWQYF; CDR3nt: TGTGCCAGCAGCCAAGAAGGGGGCGCGTGGCAGTATTTT
v_gene: TRBV5-6; d_gene: -; abundance: many; j_gene: TRBJ1-3; CDR3aa: CASSSPGNTIYF; CDR3nt: TGTGCCAGCAGCTCCCCTGGCAACACCATATATTTT
v_gene: TRBV5-1; d_gene: -; abundance: -; j_gene: TRBJ2-1; CDR3aa: CASSLDHGSEQFF; CDR3nt: TGCGCCAGCAGCTTGGATCACGGTAGTGAGCAGTTCTTC
v_gene: TRBV10-1; d_gene: -; abundance: many; j_gene: TRBJ2-5; CDR3aa: CATSSSVVETQYF; CDR3nt: TGCGCCACCTCTTCCTCGGTCGTAGAGACCCAGTACTTC
v_gene: TRBV24-1; d_gene: TRBD2; abundance: few; j_gene: TRBJ2-3; CDR3aa: CATSDAATSGGTDTQYF; CDR3nt: TGTGCCACCAGTGACGCCGCGACTAGCGGGGGCACAGATACGCAGTATTTT
v_gene: TRBV5-4; d_gene: TRBD2; abundance: many; j_gene: TRBJ2-5; CDR3aa: CASSLGSLTSDETQYF; CDR3nt: TGTGCCAGCAGCTTGGGGTCATTAACTAGCGACGAGACCCAGTACTTC
v_gene: TRBV5-4; d_gene: -; abundance: few; j_gene: TRBJ2-2; CDR3aa: CASSFFGNTGELFF; CDR3nt: TGTGCCAGCAGCTTTTTCGGTAACACCGGGGAGCTGTTTTTT
v_gene: TRBV4-2; d_gene: -; abundance: many; j_gene: TRBJ1-1; CDR3aa: CASSLEGENTEAFF; CDR3nt: TGTGCCAGCAGCTTAGAAGGGGAGAACACTGAAGCTTTCTTT
v_gene: TRBV19; d_gene: -; abundance: many; j_gene: TRBJ1-5; CDR3aa: CASSIVSRWPQHF; CDR3nt: TGTGCCAGTAGTATAGTATCGAGGTGGCCCCAGCATTTT